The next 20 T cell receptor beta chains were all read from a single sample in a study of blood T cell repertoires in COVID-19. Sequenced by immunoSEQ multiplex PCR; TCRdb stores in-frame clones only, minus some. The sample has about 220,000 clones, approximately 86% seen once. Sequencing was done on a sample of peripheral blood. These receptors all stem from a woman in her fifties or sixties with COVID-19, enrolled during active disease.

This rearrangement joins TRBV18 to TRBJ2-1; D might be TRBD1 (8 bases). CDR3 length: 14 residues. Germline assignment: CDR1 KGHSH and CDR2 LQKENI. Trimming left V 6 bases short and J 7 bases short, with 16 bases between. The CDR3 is CASSIGQGGNEQFF. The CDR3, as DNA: TGTGCCAGCTCCATCGGACAGGGAGGGAATGAGCAGTTCTTC.

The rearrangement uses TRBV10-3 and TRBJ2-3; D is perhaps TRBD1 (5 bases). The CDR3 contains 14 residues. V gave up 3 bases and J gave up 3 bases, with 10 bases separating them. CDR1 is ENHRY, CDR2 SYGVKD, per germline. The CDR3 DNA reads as TGTGCCATCAGTGACAGGGTGGAAACAGATACGCAGTATTTT. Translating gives CAISDRVETDTQYF.

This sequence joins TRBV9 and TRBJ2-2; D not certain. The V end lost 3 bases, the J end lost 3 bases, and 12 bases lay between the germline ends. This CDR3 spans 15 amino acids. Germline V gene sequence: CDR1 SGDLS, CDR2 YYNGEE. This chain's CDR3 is CASSGSHPYTGELFF. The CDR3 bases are TGTGCCAGCAGCGGGTCACACCCCTACACCGGGGAGCTGTTTTTT. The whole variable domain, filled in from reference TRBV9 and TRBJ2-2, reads DSGVTQTPKHLITATGQRVTLRCSPRSGDLSVYWYQQSLDQGLQFLIQYYNGEERAKGNILERFSAQQFPDLHSELNLSSLELGDSALYFCASSGSHPYTGELFFGEGSRLTVL.

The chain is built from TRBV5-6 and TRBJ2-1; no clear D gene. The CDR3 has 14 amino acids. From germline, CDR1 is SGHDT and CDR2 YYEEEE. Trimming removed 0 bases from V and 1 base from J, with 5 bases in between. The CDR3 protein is CASSLGLSYNEQFF. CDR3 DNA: TGTGCCAGCAGCTTGGGTCTATCCTACAATGAGCAGTTCTTC.

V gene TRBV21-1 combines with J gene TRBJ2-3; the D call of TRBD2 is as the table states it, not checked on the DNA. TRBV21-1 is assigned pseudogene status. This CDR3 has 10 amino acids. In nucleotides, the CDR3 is TGTGCCAGCAGAAAGGGACTAGAGTATTTT. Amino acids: CASRKGLEYF.

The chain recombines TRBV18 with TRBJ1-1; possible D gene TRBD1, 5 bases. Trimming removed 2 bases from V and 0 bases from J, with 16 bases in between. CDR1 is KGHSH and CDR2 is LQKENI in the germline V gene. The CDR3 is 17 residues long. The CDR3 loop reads CASSPWGSTTMNTEAFF. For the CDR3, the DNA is TGTGCCAGCTCACCATGGGGCAGCACTACCATGAACACTGAAGCTTTCTTT.

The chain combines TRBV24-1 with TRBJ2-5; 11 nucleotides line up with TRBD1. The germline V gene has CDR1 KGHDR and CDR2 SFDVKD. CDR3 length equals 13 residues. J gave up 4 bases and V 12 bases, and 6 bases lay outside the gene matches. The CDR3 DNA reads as TGTGCCGCTGGACAGGGGGCAACAGAGACCCAGTACTTC. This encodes CAAGQGATETQYF.

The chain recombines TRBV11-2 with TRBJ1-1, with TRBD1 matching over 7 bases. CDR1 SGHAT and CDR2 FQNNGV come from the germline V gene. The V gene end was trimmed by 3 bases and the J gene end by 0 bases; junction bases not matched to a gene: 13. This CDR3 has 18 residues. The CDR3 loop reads CASSFGLRGISMNTEAFF. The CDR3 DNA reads TGTGCCAGCAGCTTCGGACTCAGGGGGATCAGCATGAACACTGAAGCTTTCTTT. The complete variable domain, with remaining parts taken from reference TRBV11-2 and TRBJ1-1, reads EAGVAQSPRYKIIEKRQSVAFWCNPISGHATLYWYQQILGQGPKLLIQFQNNGVVDDSQLPKDRFSAERLKGVDSTLKIQPAKLEDSAVYLCASSFGLRGISMNTEAFFGQGTRLTVV.

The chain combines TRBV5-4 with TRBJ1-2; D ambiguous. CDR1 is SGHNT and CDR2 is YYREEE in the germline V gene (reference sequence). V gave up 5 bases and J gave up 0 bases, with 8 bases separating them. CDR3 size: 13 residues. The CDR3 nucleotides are TGTGCCAGCAGGGCGGGCACTAACTATGGCTACACCTTC. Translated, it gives CASRAGTNYGYTF.

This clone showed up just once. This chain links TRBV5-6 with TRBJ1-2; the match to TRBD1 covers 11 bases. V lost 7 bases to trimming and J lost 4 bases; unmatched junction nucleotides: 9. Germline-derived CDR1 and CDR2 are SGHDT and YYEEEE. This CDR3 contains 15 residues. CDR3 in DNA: TGTGCCAGCTACCGAGGGACAGGGGGAATCTATGGCTACACCTTC. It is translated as CASYRGTGGIYGYTF.

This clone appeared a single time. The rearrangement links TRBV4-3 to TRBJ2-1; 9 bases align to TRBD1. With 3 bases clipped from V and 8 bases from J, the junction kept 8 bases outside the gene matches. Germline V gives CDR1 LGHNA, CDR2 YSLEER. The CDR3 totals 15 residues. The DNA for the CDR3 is TGCGCCAGCAGCCAGGGACAGGGAATGGGGGATGAGCAGTTCTTC. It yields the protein CASSQGQGMGDEQFF.

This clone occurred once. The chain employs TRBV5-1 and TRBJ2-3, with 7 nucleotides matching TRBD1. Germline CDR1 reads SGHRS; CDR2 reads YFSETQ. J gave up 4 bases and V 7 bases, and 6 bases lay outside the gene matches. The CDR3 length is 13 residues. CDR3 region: CASARQGADTQYF. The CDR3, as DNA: TGCGCCAGCGCCCGACAGGGCGCAGATACGCAGTATTTT.

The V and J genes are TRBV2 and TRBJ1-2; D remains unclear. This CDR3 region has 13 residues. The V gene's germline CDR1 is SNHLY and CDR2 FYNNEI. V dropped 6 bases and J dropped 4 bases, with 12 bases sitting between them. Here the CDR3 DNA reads TGTGCCAGCAGCGTAGACTCCAGCTATGGCTACACCTTC. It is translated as CASSVDSSYGYTF.

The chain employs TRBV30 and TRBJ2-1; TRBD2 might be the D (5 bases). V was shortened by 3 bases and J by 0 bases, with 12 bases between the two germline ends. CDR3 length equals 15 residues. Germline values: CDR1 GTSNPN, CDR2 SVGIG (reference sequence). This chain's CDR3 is CAWSALGSSYNEQFF. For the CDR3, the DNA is TGTGCCTGGAGCGCCCTGGGGAGCTCCTACAATGAGCAGTTCTTC.

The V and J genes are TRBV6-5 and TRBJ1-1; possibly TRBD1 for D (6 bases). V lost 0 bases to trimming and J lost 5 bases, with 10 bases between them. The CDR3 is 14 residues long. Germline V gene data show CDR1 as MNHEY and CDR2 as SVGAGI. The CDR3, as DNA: TGTGCCAGCAGTTACTCGCCAGGGGAAACTGAAGCTTTCTTT. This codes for CASSYSPGETEAFF.

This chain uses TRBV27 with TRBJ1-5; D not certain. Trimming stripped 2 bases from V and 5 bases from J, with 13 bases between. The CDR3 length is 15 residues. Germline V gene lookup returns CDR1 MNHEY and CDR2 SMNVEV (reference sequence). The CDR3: CASSLDKHGDQPQHF. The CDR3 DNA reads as TGTGCCAGCAGTTTAGACAAACATGGCGATCAGCCCCAGCATTTT.

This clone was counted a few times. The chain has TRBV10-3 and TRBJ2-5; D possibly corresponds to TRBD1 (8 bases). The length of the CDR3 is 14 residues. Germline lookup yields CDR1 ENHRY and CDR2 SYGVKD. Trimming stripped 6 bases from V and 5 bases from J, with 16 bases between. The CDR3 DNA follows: TGTGCCATCAGAGAAGCACAGGGGGGGGAGACCCAGTACTTC. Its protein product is CAIREAQGGETQYF.

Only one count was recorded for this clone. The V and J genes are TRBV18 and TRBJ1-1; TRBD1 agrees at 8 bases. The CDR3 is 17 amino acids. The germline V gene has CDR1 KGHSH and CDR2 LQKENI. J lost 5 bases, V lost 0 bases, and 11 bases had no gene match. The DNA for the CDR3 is TGTGCCAGCTCACCACCTGCGCCCGACAGGGGAGAAACTGAAGCTTTCTTT. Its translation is CASSPPAPDRGETEAFF.

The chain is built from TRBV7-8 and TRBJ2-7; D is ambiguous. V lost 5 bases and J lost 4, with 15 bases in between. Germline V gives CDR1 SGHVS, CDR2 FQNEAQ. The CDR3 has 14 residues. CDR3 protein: CASSPLRLPYEQYF. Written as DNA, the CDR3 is TGTGCCAGCAGCCCACTTCGCCTCCCTTACGAGCAGTACTTC.

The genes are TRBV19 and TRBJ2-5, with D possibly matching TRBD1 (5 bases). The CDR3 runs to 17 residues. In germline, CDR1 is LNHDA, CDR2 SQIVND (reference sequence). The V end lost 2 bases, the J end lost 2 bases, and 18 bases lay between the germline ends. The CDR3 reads CASSIRASRARQETQYF. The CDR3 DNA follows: TGTGCCAGTAGTATACGGGCCTCCAGGGCTAGACAAGAGACCCAGTACTTC. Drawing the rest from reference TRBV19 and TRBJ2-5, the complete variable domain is DGGITQSPKYLFRKEGQNVTLSCEQNLNHDAMYWYRQDPGQGLRLIYYSQIVNDFQKGDIAEGYSVSREKKESFPLTVTSAQKNPTAFYLCASSIRASRARQETQYFGPGTRLLVL.